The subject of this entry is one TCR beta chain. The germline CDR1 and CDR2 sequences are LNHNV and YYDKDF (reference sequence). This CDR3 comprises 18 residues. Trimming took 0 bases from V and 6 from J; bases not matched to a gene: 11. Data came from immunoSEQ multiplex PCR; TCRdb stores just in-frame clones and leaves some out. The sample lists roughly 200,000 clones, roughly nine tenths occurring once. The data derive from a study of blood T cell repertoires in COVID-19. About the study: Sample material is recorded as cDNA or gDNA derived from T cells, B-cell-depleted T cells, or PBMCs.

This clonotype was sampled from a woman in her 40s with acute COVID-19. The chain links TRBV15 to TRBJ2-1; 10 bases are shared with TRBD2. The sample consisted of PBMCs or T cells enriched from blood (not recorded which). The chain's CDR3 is CATSRDRAGGPIANEQFF. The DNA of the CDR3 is TGTGCCACCAGCAGAGATAGAGCGGGAGGGCCGATTGCCAATGAGCAGTTCTTC.